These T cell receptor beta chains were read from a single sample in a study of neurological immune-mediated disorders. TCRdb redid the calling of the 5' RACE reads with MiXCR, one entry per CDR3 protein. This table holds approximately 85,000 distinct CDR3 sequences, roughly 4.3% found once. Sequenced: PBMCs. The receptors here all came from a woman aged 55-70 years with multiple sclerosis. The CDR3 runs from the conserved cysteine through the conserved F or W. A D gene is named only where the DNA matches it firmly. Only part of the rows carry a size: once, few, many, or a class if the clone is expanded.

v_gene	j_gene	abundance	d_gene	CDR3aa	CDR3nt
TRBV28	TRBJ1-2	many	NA	CATSALGFRYGYTF	TGTGCCACCTCTGCCTTGGGGTTTCGCTATGGCTACACCTTC
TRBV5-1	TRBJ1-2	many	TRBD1	CASSRDSGGYGYTF	TGCGCCAGCAGCCGGGACAGCGGTGGCTATGGCTACACCTTC
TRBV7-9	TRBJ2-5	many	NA	CASSLFGETQYF	TGTGCCAGCAGCTTATTCGGGGAGACCCAGTACTTC
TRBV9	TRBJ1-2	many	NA	CASSATDFYGYTF	TGTGCCAGCAGCGCGACAGATTTCTATGGCTACACCTTC
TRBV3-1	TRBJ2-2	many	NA	CASSQVGELFF	TGTGCCAGCAGCCAAGTCGGGGAGCTGTTTTTT
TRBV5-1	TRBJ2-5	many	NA	CASRGLVSPQETQYF	TGCGCCAGCAGGGGATTAGTCTCACCGCAAGAGACCCAGTACTTC
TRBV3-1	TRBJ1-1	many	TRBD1	CASSLQGWTEAFF	TGTGCCAGCAGCCTACAGGGGTGGACTGAAGCTTTCTTT
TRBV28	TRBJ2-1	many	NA	CASSPGTMVQQFF	TGTGCCAGCAGCCCGGGGACCATGGTTCAGCAGTTCTTC
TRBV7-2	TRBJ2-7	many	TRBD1	CASTRTGTYEQYF	TGTGCCAGCACCCGGACAGGCACCTACGAGCAGTACTTC
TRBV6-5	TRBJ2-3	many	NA	CASRNRAGTDTQYF	TGTGCCAGCAGGAACAGGGCGGGCACAGATACGCAGTATTTT
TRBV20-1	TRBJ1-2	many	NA	CSATEGLGYTF	TGCAGTGCTACGGAGGGATTAGGCTACACCTTC
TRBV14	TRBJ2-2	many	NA	CASAGQGFTGELFF	TGTGCCAGCGCTGGGCAGGGGTTCACCGGGGAGCTGTTTTTT
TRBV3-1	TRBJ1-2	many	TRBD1	CASSRRGQGNYGYTF	TGTGCCAGCAGCCGCAGGGGACAGGGAAACTATGGCTACACCTTC
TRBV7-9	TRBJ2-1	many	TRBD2	CASSPRGAGGLNEQFF	TGTGCCAGCAGCCCCAGAGGTGCGGGGGGTCTGAATGAGCAGTTCTTC
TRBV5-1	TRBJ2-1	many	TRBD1	CASSSVGQASSYNEQFF	TGCGCCAGCAGCTCAGTCGGACAGGCGAGCTCCTACAATGAGCAGTTCTTC
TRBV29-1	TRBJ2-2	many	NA	CSVVRSNTGELFF	TGCAGCGTTGTTCGATCGAACACCGGGGAGCTGTTTTTT
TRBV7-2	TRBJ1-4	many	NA	CASSLGWGENEKLFF	TGTGCCAGCAGCTTAGGGTGGGGGGAGAATGAAAAACTGTTTTTT
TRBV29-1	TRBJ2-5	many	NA	CSVTPGQSQETQYF	TGCAGCGTAACGCCGGGACAATCACAAGAGACCCAGTACTTC
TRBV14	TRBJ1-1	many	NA	CASSRAPGGEAFF	TGTGCCAGCAGCCGAGCCCCGGGAGGGGAAGCTTTCTTT
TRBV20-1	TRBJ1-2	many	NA	CSASRPVSNYGYTF	TGCAGTGCTAGCAGGCCAGTGTCTAACTATGGCTACACCTTC
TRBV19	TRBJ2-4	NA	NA	CASMDTIRENIQYF	TGTGCCAGTATGGACACCATCAGGGAAAACATTCAGTACTTC
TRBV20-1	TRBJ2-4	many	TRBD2	CSAWASGGEVAKNIQYF	TGCAGTGCTTGGGCTAGCGGAGGGGAGGTAGCCAAAAACATTCAGTACTTC
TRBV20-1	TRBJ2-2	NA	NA	CSARDASGPNTGELFF	TGCAGTGCTAGAGATGCTTCAGGACCGAACACCGGGGAGCTGTTTTTT
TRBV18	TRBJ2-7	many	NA	CASSPGDGGSTYEQYF	TGTGCCAGCTCACCGGGGGACGGGGGTTCCACCTACGAGCAGTACTTC
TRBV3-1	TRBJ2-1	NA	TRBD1	CASSQESGRGRLNEQFF	TGTGCCAGCAGCCAAGAAAGTGGCAGGGGGCGACTTAATGAGCAGTTCTTC
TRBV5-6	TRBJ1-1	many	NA	CASSLVSGVHTEAFF	TGTGCCAGCAGCTTGGTGTCTGGGGTCCACACTGAAGCTTTCTTT